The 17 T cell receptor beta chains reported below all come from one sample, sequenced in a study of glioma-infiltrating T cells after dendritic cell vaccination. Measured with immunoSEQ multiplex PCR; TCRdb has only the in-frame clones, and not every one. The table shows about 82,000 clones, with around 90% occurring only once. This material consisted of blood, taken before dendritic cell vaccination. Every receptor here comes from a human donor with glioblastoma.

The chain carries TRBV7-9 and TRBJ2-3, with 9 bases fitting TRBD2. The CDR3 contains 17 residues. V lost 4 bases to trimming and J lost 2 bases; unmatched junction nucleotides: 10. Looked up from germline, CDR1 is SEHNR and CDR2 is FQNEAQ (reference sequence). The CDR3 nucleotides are TGTGCCAGCAGCTATGTTCTGAGCGGGGGGATCACAGATACGCAGTATTTT. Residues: CASSYVLSGGITDTQYF. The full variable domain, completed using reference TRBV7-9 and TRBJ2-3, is DTGVSQNPRHKITKRGQNVTFRCDPISEHNRLYWYRQTLGQGPEFLTYFQNEAQLEKSRLLSDRFSAERPKGSFSTLEIQRTEQGDSAMYLCASSYVLSGGITDTQYFGPGTRLTVL.

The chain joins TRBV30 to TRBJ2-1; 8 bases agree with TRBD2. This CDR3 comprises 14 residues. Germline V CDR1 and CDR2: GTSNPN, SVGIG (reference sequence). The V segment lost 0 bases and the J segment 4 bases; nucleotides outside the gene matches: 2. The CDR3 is CAWSVLADYNEQFF. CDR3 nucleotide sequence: TGTGCCTGGAGTGTACTAGCGGATTACAATGAGCAGTTCTTC.

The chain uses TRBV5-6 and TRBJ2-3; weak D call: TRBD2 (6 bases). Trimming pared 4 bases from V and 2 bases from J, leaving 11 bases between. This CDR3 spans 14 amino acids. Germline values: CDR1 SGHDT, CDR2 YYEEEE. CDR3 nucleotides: TGTGCCAGCAGCCTAGCGTCACTCACAGATACGCAGTATTTT. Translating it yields CASSLASLTDTQYF.

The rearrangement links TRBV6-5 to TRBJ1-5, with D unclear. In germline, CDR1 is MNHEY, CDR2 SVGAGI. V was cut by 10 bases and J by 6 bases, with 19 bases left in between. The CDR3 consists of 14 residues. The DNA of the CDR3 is TGTGCCACCCAAACCCGGGAGCGAGGTCAGCCCCAGCATTTT. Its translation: CATQTRERGQPQHF.

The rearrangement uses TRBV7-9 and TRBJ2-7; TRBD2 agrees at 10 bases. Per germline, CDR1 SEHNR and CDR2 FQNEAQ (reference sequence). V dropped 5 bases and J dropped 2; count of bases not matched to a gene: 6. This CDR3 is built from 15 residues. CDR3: CASSKTAGGTYEQYF. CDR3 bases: TGTGCCAGCAGCAAAACAGCGGGAGGGACCTACGAGCAGTACTTC.

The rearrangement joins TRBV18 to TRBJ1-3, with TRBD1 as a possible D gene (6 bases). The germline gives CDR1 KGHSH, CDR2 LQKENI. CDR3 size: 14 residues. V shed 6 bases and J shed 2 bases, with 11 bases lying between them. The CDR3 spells CASSATGAGNTIYF. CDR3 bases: TGTGCCAGCTCCGCGACAGGAGCTGGAAACACCATATATTTT. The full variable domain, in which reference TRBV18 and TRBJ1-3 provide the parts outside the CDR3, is NAGVMQNPRHLVRRRGQEARLRCSPMKGHSHVYWYRQLPEEGLKFMVYLQKENIIDESGMPKERFSAEFPKEGPSILRIQQVVRGDSAAYFCASSATGAGNTIYFGEGSWLTVV.

Here the CDR3 reads CASAWGTGNYEQYF. Written as DNA, the CDR3 is TGTGCCAGCGCGTGGGGGACAGGTAACTACGAGCAGTACTTC. This chain connects TRBV6-6 to TRBJ2-7, with TRBD1 matching 8 bases. The germline gives CDR1 MNHNY, CDR2 SVGAGI (reference sequence). CDR3 length: 14 residues. After removal of 8 bases from V and 3 bases from J, the junction contained 9 bases not matched to a gene.

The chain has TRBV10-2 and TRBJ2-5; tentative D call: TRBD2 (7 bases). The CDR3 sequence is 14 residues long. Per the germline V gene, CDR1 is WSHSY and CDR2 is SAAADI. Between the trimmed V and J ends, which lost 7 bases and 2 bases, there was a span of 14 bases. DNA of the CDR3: TGCGCCAGCAAGGGGGGGGGACCACAAGAGACCCAGTACTTC. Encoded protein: CASKGGGPQETQYF.

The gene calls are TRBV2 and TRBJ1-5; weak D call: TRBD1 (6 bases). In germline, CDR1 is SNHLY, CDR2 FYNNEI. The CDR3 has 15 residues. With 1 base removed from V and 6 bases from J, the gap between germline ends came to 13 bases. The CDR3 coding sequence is TGTGCCAGCAGTGAAGTGAGGCAGGGGATTCAGCCCCAGCATTTT. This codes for CASSEVRQGIQPQHF.

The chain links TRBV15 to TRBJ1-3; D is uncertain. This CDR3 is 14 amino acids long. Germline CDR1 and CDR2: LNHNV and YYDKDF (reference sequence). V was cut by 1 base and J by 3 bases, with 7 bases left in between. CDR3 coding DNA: TGTGCCACCAGCAGAGCAGGATATGGAAACACCATATATTTT. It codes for CATSRAGYGNTIYF.

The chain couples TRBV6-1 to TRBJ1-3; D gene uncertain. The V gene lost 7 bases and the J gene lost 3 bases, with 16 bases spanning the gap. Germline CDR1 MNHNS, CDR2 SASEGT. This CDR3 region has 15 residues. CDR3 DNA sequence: TGTGCCAGCACTCGAAGTGAGGTACTTGGAAACACCATATATTTT. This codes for CASTRSEVLGNTIYF.

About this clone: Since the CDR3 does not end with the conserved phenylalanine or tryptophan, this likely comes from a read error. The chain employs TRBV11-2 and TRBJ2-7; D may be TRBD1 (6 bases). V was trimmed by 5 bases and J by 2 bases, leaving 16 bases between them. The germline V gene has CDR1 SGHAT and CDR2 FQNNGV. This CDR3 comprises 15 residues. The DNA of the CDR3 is TGTGCCAGCAGCCAGACAGGTCCTCGACCCTACGAGCAGTACCTC. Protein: CASSQTGPRPYEQYL.

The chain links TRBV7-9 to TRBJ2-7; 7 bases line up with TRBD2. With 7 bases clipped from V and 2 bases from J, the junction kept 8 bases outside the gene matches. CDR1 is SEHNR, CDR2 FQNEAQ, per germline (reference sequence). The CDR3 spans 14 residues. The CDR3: CASTPGGGAYEQYF. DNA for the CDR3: TGTGCCAGCACCCCGGGGGGAGGAGCCTACGAGCAGTACTTC.

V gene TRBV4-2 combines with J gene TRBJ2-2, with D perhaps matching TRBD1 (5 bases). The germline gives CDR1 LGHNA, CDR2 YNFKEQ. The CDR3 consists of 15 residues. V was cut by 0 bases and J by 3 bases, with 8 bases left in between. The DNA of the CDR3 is TGTGCCAGCAGCCAAGAAGGGGAAGACACCGGGGAGCTGTTTTTT. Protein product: CASSQEGEDTGELFF.

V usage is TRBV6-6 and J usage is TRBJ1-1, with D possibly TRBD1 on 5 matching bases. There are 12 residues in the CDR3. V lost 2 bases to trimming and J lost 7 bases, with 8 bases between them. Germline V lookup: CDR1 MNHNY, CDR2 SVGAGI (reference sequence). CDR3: CASSYPQGEAFF. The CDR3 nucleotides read TGTGCCAGCAGTTACCCCCAGGGTGAAGCTTTCTTT.

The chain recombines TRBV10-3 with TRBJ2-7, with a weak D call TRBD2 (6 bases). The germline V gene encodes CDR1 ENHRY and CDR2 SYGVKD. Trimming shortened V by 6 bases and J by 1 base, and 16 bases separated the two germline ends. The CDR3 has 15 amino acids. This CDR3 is CAIRAGPEGSYEQYF. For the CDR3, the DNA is TGTGCCATCAGAGCGGGCCCAGAGGGATCCTACGAGCAGTACTTC.

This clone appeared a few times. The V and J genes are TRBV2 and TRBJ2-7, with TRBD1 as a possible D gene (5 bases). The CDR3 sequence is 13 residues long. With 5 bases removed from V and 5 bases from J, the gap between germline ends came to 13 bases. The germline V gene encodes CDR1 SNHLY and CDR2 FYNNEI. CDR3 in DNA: TGTGCCAGCAGTCAGCAGGGTACGGACGAGCAGTACTTC. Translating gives CASSQQGTDEQYF.